These 22 T cell receptor beta chains share one sample of origin, sequenced in a study of vaccination and CD4 T cells after COVID-19. Treatment meaning: roughly 10-day PBMC culture with coronavirus spike peptide pools or control peptides (ViraFEST assay). Their antigen targets remain unknown. With the Oncomine TCR Beta short-read assay, DNA from cultured CD4+ T cells was sequenced. In TCRdb, the PCR reads were re-called with MiXCR into one record per CDR3 protein. The profile shows about 9,000 distinct CDR3 sequences, 40% to 60% of them singletons. The sample was CD4+ T cells from blood, cultured in vitro. These receptors all come from a human donor who had recovered from COVID-19.

The gene calls are TRBV7-8 and TRBJ2-3, with D unresolved. This CDR3 region has 13 residues. The V and J ends lost 1 base and 1 base respectively, with 3 bases between them. Per germline, CDR1 SGHVS and CDR2 FQNEAQ. CDR3 loop: CASSLGGTDTQYF. CDR3 coding DNA: TGTGCCAGCAGCTTAGGGGGCACAGATACGCAGTATTTT.

The CDR3 nucleotides are TGTGCCAGCAGCCTAAGGGGGGGTGGAGATACGCAGTATTTT. Its protein is CASSLRGGGDTQYF. The genes are TRBV27 and TRBJ2-3; possible D gene TRBD2, 7 bases. The CDR3 extends over 14 amino acids. Germline V CDR1 and CDR2: MNHEY, SMNVEV (reference sequence). V lost 6 bases to trimming and J lost 5 bases, with 15 bases between them.

The gene calls are TRBV6-5 and TRBJ2-1; no reliable D call. This CDR3 is 15 amino acids long. Germline V gene sequence: CDR1 MNHEY, CDR2 SVGAGI. V was clipped by 2 bases and J by 3 bases, with 11 bases between them. The CDR3 here is CASSYGRSDYNEQFF. CDR3 in DNA: TGTGCCAGCAGTTACGGCCGTTCAGACTACAATGAGCAGTTCTTC.

This clonotype was seen a single time. The chain carries TRBV12-1 and TRBJ2-3; the table assigns TRBD1, which was not confirmed against the DNA. TRBV12-1 is annotated as a pseudogene. The CDR3 extends over 16 amino acids. In DNA form, the CDR3 reads TGTGCCAGCAGCTTTTATGGACCCCCGGGGACAGATACGCAGTATTTT. Translated: CASSFYGPPGTDTQYF.

The chain has TRBV2 and TRBJ1-1; 7 bases are shared with TRBD1. Germline V CDR1 and CDR2: SNHLY, FYNNEI. The CDR3 loop spans 14 amino acids. With V trimmed by 7 bases and J by 0 bases, 5 bases remained unmatched. The CDR3 DNA reads TGTGCCAGCAAGGGACAGCGGATGAACACTGAAGCTTTCTTT. Its protein is CASKGQRMNTEAFF.

This chain links TRBV5-8 with TRBJ2-2; the match to TRBD2 covers 10 bases. The CDR3 has 17 residues. V trimming: 4 bases; J trimming: 1 base; junction bases outside the gene matches: 7. Germline values: CDR1 SGHTS, CDR2 YDEGEE. The CDR3 spells CASSRGGLAQNTGELFF. In nucleotides, the CDR3 is TGTGCCAGCAGCCGAGGGGGACTAGCGCAGAACACCGGGGAGCTGTTTTTT.

This chain uses TRBV6-2 or TRBV6-3 with TRBJ1-1; D remains ambiguous. Per germline, CDR1 MNHEY and CDR2 SVGEGT. Trimming removed 2 bases from V and 11 bases from J, with 9 bases in between. The CDR3 totals 11 residues. CDR3 DNA: TGTGCCAGCAGTTACGATGGGGTCGCTTTCTTT. This translates into CASSYDGVAFF.

This clonotype was counted only a few times. The V and J genes are TRBV7-9 and TRBJ2-5, with 12 bases matching TRBD1. The CDR3 loop spans 20 amino acids. Unmatched junction bases numbered 20, after V lost 4 bases and J lost 5 bases. Germline CDR1 is SEHNR and CDR2 is FQNEAQ (reference sequence). The CDR3 loop reads CASSSKSWWGQGAEGETQYF. In nucleotides, the CDR3 is TGTGCCAGCAGCTCGAAGTCCTGGTGGGGACAGGGGGCAGAGGGGGAGACCCAGTACTTC.

The V and J genes are TRBV6-2 or TRBV6-3 and TRBJ2-4, with 10 nucleotides matching TRBD2. V lost 5 bases and J lost 7; bases outside the gene matches: 11. The CDR3 sequence is 16 residues long. Per the germline V gene, CDR1 is MNHEY and CDR2 is SVGEGT. CDR3 bases: TGTGCCAGCAGTCCCCCACTAGCGGGGAACAGGAACATTCAGTACTTC. Its protein product is CASSPPLAGNRNIQYF.

This clonotype is labeled as medium-sized. This rearrangement joins TRBV15 to TRBJ2-7; 7 bases map to TRBD1. The germline V gene has CDR1 LNHNV and CDR2 YYDKDF (reference sequence). The V gene end was trimmed by 0 bases and the J gene end by 3 bases; junction bases not matched to a gene: 14. The CDR3 totals 18 residues. For the CDR3, the DNA is TGTGCCACCAGCAGAGATACCGTCTTAGGGACAGCTCGCTACGAGCAGTACTTC. Residues: CATSRDTVLGTARYEQYF.

This chain joins TRBV5-5 and TRBJ1-2; tentative D call: TRBD1 (5 bases). CDR3 length: 15 amino acids. Germline V gives CDR1 SGHKS, CDR2 YYEKEE (reference sequence). V was clipped by 1 base and J by 7 bases, with 17 bases between them. The CDR3 here is CASSLRLPGYAGYTF. CDR3 bases: TGTGCCAGCAGCTTGAGGCTACCAGGGTATGCTGGCTACACCTTC.

This clonotype was observed a handful of times. The DNA of the CDR3 is TGTGCCAGCAGCGTGATGGGTCCAGATACGCAGTATTTT. It translates to CASSVMGPDTQYF. This chain links TRBV7-2 with TRBJ2-3, with no clear D. Trimming took 5 bases from V and 4 from J, leaving 10 bases between them. This CDR3 region has 13 residues. CDR1 SGHTA and CDR2 FQGNSA come from the germline V gene.

This clonotype qualifies as hyperexpanded. The V and J genes are TRBV7-3 and TRBJ1-6, with TRBD1 as a possible D gene (5 bases). Germline loops: CDR1 SGHTA, CDR2 FQGTGA. Trimming took off 0 bases at V and 7 bases at J, with 10 bases between the two ends. The CDR3 runs to 15 residues. CDR3 region: CASSLTGDGNSPLHF. CDR3 DNA: TGTGCCAGCAGCTTAACAGGGGACGGGAATTCACCCCTCCACTTT.

This clonotype was observed a handful of times. The chain carries TRBV20-1 and TRBJ1-6; D gene uncertain. The CDR3 totals 15 residues. Germline V gives CDR1 DFQATT, CDR2 SNEGSKA (reference sequence). Between the trimmed V and J ends, which lost 3 bases and 5 bases, there was a span of 14 bases. CDR3 bases: TGCAGTGCTAGTAAGGACTATCGAAATAATTCACCCCTCCACTTT. Protein: CSASKDYRNNSPLHF.

CDR3 coding DNA: TGTGCCAGCAGTTTTTTGAGCACTGAAGCTTTCTTT. Amino acids: CASSFLSTEAFF. This chain links TRBV12-3 or TRBV12-4 with TRBJ1-1; D is uncertain. Trimming removed 3 bases at V and 4 bases at J, with 6 bases between. The CDR3 consists of 12 residues.

The chain is built from TRBV28 and TRBJ1-6; TRBD1 agrees at 11 bases. The CDR3 is made up of 15 amino acids. V lost 6 bases and J lost 10; bases outside the gene matches: 8. The germline V gene encodes CDR1 MDHEN and CDR2 SYDVKM. CDR3 DNA: TGTGCCAGCAGGGTGGGACAGGGGGAATCCTCACCCCTCCACTTT. Translated, it gives CASRVGQGESSPLHF. Full variable domain (missing parts from reference TRBV28 and TRBJ1-6): DVKVTQSSRYLVKRTGEKVFLECVQDMDHENMFWYRQDPGLGLRLIYFSYDVKMKEKGDIPEGYSVSREKKERFSLILESASTNQTSMYLCASRVGQGESSPLHFGNGTRLTVT.

A word on this clonotype: Germline and junction disagree at one end, which may indicate a read error. V is TRBV5-1 and J is TRBJ2-7, with D possibly TRBD2 on 6 matching bases. This CDR3 is 14 amino acids long. Germline CDR1 and CDR2: SGHRS and YFSETQ. Here the CDR3 DNA reads TGCGCCAGCAGATTGGAGGGTCCCCCCCTCGAGCAGTACTTC. This encodes CASRLEGPPLEQYF.

The chain links TRBV6-1 to TRBJ2-2; D might be TRBD1 (7 bases). The CDR3 loop spans 16 amino acids. V dropped 5 bases and J dropped 1 base, with 14 bases sitting between them. From germline, CDR1 is MNHNS and CDR2 SASEGT. The CDR3 sequence is CASSPGTAGNTGELFF. The CDR3 region has the DNA TGTGCCAGCAGTCCCGGGACAGCGGGGAACACCGGGGAGCTGTTTTTT.

This clonotype came up a few times. This chain uses TRBV4-1 with TRBJ2-7; D may be TRBD1 or TRBD2 (6 bases each). With 4 bases removed from V and 0 bases from J, the gap between germline ends came to 22 bases. Germline lookup yields CDR1 MGHRA and CDR2 YSYEKL. The length of the CDR3 is 18 residues. CDR3 loop: CASSREYTGWRASYEQYF. The CDR3 bases are TGCGCCAGCAGCCGGGAATATACAGGGTGGAGGGCCTCCTACGAGCAGTACTTC.

This clonotype was counted between two and nine times. The genes are TRBV6-1 and TRBJ2-3, with 11 bases matching TRBD1. Trimming took 8 bases from V and 5 from J; bases not matched to a gene: 9. The CDR3 extends over 15 amino acids. CDR1 is MNHNS, CDR2 SASEGT, per germline. DNA for the CDR3: TGTGCCAGCGCAGCCGGGACAGGGGGTAAAGATACGCAGTATTTT. Protein: CASAAGTGGKDTQYF.

This clonotype was detected a few times. This chain connects TRBV27 to TRBJ2-3; D not resolved. V shed 10 bases and J shed 0 bases, with 11 bases lying between them. There are 13 residues in the CDR3. Per germline, CDR1 MNHEY and CDR2 SMNVEV (reference sequence). CDR3 DNA sequence: TGTGCCACAAGAAGAACTAGCACAGATACGCAGTATTTT. Protein sequence: CATRRTSTDTQYF.

The chain links TRBV12-3 or TRBV12-4 to TRBJ2-5; D possibly matches TRBD1 or TRBD2 (5 bases each). Deletions cut 3 bases from V and 5 bases from J, with 19 bases between. The length of the CDR3 is 16 residues. The CDR3 DNA follows: TGTGCCAGCAGTTTCGGGAAGCTGGGGGAGCTTGAGACCCAGTACTTC. Amino acids: CASSFGKLGELETQYF.